Shown below are 3 T cell receptor beta chains from a single sample sequenced in a study of blood T cell repertoires in COVID-19. Sequencing was performed with immunoSEQ multiplex PCR; in TCRdb, only in-frame clones are kept and a portion is missing. Of 100,000 to 130,000 clones detected, around 86% appear once; the ten largest clones hold about 3.8%. Input material: peripheral blood. These receptors were taken from a woman in her seventies with acute or convalescent COVID-19.

The chain carries TRBV1 and TRBJ2-4; TRBD2, as called in the table, went unchecked against the DNA. TRBV1 is flagged as a pseudogene. CDR3 size: 17 residues. In DNA, the CDR3 is TGCACCAGCAGCCAAGATGCGGGAGGGGGGACCAAAAACATTCAGTACTTC. This encodes CTSSQDAGGGTKNIQYF.

J is TRBJ1-4 and V is TRBV28; 11 bases map to TRBD1. CDR3 length: 14 amino acids. Germline CDR1 reads MDHEN; CDR2 reads SYDVKM. V was clipped by 2 bases and J by 11 bases; unmatched bases: 4. CDR3 coding DNA: TGTGCCAGCAGTTTAGGACAGGGGGCGAGGAAACTGTTTTTT. Its translation: CASSLGQGARKLFF.

This clone has a single count. The rearrangement joins TRBV19 to TRBJ1-5, with a possible D match to TRBD1 (6 bases). Germline CDR1 reads LNHDA; CDR2 reads SQIVND (reference sequence). The CDR3 has 14 residues. The V and J ends lost 7 bases and 6 bases respectively, with 16 bases between them. This chain's CDR3 is CASTRTVGAQPQHF. In DNA form, the CDR3 reads TGTGCCAGTACTCGGACAGTGGGCGCTCAGCCCCAGCATTTT.